Shown below are 16 T cell receptor beta chains from a single sample sequenced in a study of identical twins. TCRdb reanalysed the 5' RACE reads using MiXCR and keeps one entry per CDR3 protein. The sample includes approximately 620,000 distinct CDR3 sequences, approximately 9% of them seen just once. These same data were also listed under a study on yellow fever vaccine responses in identical twins.

The material sequenced was PBMCs. The receptors were gathered from a woman aged 18-30 years in good health.

This clonotype was found a few times. The chain joins TRBV24-1 to TRBJ2-1; tentative D call: TRBD2 (6 bases). The CDR3 covers 17 residues. With 1 base removed from V and 0 bases from J, the gap between germline ends came to 12 bases. The germline CDR1 and CDR2 sequences are KGHDR and SFDVKD. In nucleotides, the CDR3 is TGTGCCACCAGTGATTTCCGAGCGGGTCCCTCCTACAATGAGCAGTTCTTC. Translating gives CATSDFRAGPSYNEQFF.

In this sample, this clonotype turned up many times. The V call is TRBV2, the J call TRBJ1-2, with D hard to call. CDR3 length equals 13 residues. Germline CDR1 reads SNHLY; CDR2 reads FYNNEI. The V gene lost 1 base and the J gene lost 4 bases, with 7 bases spanning the gap. The CDR3 DNA is TGTGCCAGCAGTGAAGGTGGACGCTATGGCTACACCTTC. The encoded protein is CASSEGGRYGYTF.

This clonotype was picked up many times. This sequence joins TRBV28 and TRBJ1-1; D is uncertain. This CDR3 is 16 amino acids long. V lost 2 bases and J lost 4, with 17 bases in between. In germline, CDR1 is MDHEN, CDR2 SYDVKM. CDR3 sequence: CASSLRPGFLGTEAFF. The CDR3 DNA follows: TGTGCCAGCAGTTTACGTCCAGGCTTTTTAGGCACTGAAGCTTTCTTT.

In regard to this clonotype: At one boundary the junction diverges from the germline segment, which might be a read error. The rearrangement uses TRBV7-7 and TRBJ2-1; TRBD2 aligns across 8 bases. Germline V gene data show CDR1 as SSHAT and CDR2 as FNYEAQ (reference sequence). The CDR3 runs to 15 residues. CDR3 DNA: TGTGCTAGCAGCCTCGGGGGGGGGTGGACTACTGAGCAGTTCTTC. Translating it yields CASSLGGGWTTEQFF.

The genes are TRBV5-1 and TRBJ2-3; 10 positions match TRBD2. From germline, CDR1 is SGHRS and CDR2 YFSETQ. The CDR3 is made up of 17 amino acids. With V trimmed by 4 bases and J by 3 bases, 11 bases remained unmatched. The CDR3 protein is CASSLLLAGVGTDTQYF. Written as DNA, the CDR3 is TGCGCCAGCAGCCTGCTTCTAGCGGGGGTGGGAACAGATACGCAGTATTTT.

This clonotype has a handful of counts. The gene calls are TRBV29-1 and TRBJ2-7; D is perhaps TRBD1 or TRBD2 (5 bases each). The CDR3 is made up of 13 amino acids. The V end lost 2 bases, the J end lost 3 bases, and 11 bases lay between the germline ends. Looked up from germline, CDR1 is SQVTM and CDR2 is ANQGSEA. CDR3 DNA: TGCAGCGTTGAACCCGGGGCTGGCTACGAGCAGTACTTC. Its translation is CSVEPGAGYEQYF.

This clonotype was seen many times. The chain joins TRBV6-5 to TRBJ2-5; 10 positions match TRBD2. CDR1 and CDR2 from the germline V gene are MNHEY and SVGAGI. Germline trimming cut 5 bases from V and 3 bases from J; bases unmatched to any gene: 3. The CDR3 covers 14 residues. The CDR3 loop reads CASSVLAGKETQYF. DNA for the CDR3: TGTGCCAGCAGTGTACTAGCGGGGAAAGAGACCCAGTACTTC.

Many counts were recorded for this clonotype. J is TRBJ2-1 and V is TRBV27; TRBD1 might be the D (6 bases). V was clipped by 4 bases and J by 3 bases, with 16 bases between them. The CDR3 is 16 residues long. Germline V lookup: CDR1 MNHEY, CDR2 SMNVEV (reference sequence). The CDR3 spells CASSSTLQGYYNEQFF. DNA of the CDR3: TGTGCCAGCAGTTCCACCTTGCAGGGGTACTACAATGAGCAGTTCTTC.

This chain joins TRBV20-1 and TRBJ1-5; 8 positions agree with TRBD1. Per the germline V gene, CDR1 is DFQATT and CDR2 is SNEGSKA (reference sequence). The ends lost 3 bases at V and 2 bases at J; junction bases unmatched: 9. The CDR3 is 16 residues long. CDR3 DNA sequence: TGCAGTGCTAGGGGCTACCGGACAGGGCGCAATCAGCCCCAGCATTTT. This sequence encodes CSARGYRTGRNQPQHF.

This clonotype was counted a few times. The chain carries TRBV20-1 and TRBJ2-2; 11 nucleotides align to TRBD1. V shed 6 bases, J shed 7 bases, and the junction held 16 bases outside the gene matches. The CDR3 has 17 residues. Germline V gene sequence: CDR1 DFQATT, CDR2 SNEGSKA (reference sequence). Here the CDR3 reads CSASDSTGQGAIGELFF. Written as DNA, the CDR3 is TGCAGTGCCAGCGACTCAACCGGACAGGGGGCGATCGGGGAGCTGTTTTTT.

The rearrangement joins TRBV4-1 to TRBJ2-6, with D possibly matching TRBD2 (6 bases). Germline V gene data show CDR1 as MGHRA and CDR2 as YSYEKL. This CDR3 contains 18 residues. V lost 0 bases, J lost 0 bases, and 12 bases lay in between. The CDR3 loop is CASSQDLGGASGANVLTF. The CDR3 DNA sequence: TGCGCCAGCAGCCAAGACCTGGGAGGAGCCTCTGGGGCCAACGTCCTGACTTTC.

This sequence joins TRBV5-6 and TRBJ1-2, with D possibly matching TRBD1 (6 bases). V was trimmed by 1 base and J by 7 bases, leaving 23 bases between them. The CDR3 totals 17 residues. CDR1 and CDR2 from the germline V gene are SGHDT and YYEEEE. CDR3 region: CASSLLRTAYWIGGYTF. The CDR3 DNA reads TGTGCCAGCAGCTTGCTACGGACAGCCTATTGGATCGGTGGCTACACCTTC.

This clonotype was seen at least ten times. The chain couples TRBV6-4 to TRBJ2-5; the match to TRBD2 covers 14 bases. V lost 6 bases to trimming and J lost 2 bases; unmatched junction nucleotides: 2. The CDR3 consists of 15 residues. Germline values: CDR1 MRHNA, CDR2 SNTAGT. CDR3 residues: CASSRTSGGQETQYF. CDR3 DNA: TGTGCCAGCAGCCGGACTAGCGGGGGGCAAGAGACCCAGTACTTC.

This clonotype was found a few times. The rearrangement links TRBV27 to TRBJ2-7; no definite D call. V was trimmed by 4 bases and J by 1 base, leaving 11 bases between them. CDR3 length: 14 residues. CDR1 and CDR2 from the germline V gene are MNHEY and SMNVEV (reference sequence). The CDR3 reads CASSSRIGSYEQYF. The DNA of the CDR3 is TGTGCCAGCAGTTCCCGGATAGGATCCTACGAGCAGTACTTC.

This clonotype was seen only a few times. V usage is TRBV6-2 or TRBV6-3 and J usage is TRBJ1-5; 8 bases map to TRBD1. V was pared by 5 bases and J by 4 bases, with 7 bases of the junction left unmatched. CDR1 and CDR2 from the germline V gene are MNHEY and SVGEGT. CDR3 length: 15 residues. For the CDR3, the DNA is TGTGCCAGCAGTCTCGGGAGACAGGGGAATCAGCCCCAGCATTTT. It specifies CASSLGRQGNQPQHF.

This sequence joins TRBV5-1 and TRBJ2-3; TRBD1 is a possible D gene (5 bases). Trimming took off 1 base at V and 3 bases at J, with 9 bases between the two ends. CDR1 is SGHRS and CDR2 is YFSETQ in the germline V gene. The CDR3 runs 14 residues. This CDR3 reads CASSLFRATDTQYF. The DNA for the CDR3 is TGCGCCAGCAGCTTGTTCAGGGCGACAGATACGCAGTATTTT.